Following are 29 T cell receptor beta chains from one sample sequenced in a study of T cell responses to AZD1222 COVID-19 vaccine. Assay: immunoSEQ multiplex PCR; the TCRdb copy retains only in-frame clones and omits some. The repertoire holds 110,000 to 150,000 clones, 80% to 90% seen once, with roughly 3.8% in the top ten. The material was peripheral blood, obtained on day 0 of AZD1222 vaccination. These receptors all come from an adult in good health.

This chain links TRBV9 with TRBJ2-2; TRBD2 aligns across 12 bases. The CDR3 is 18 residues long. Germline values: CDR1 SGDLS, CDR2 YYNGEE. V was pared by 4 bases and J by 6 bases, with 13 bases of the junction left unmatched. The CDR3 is CASSKGPSGREGPGELFF. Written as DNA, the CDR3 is TGTGCCAGCAGCAAAGGGCCTAGCGGGAGGGAGGGCCCCGGGGAGCTGTTTTTT.

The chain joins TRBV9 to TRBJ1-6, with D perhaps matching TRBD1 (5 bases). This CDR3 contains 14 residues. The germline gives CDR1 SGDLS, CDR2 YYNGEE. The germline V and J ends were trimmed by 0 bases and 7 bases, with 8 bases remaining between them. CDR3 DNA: TGTGCCAGCAGCGTAGCAGGGAAGAATTCACCCCTCCACTTT. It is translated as CASSVAGKNSPLHF.

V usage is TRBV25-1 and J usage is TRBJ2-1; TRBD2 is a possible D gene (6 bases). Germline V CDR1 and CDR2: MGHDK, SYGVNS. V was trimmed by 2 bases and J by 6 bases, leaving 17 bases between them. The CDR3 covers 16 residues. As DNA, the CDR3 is TGTGCCAGCAGTGAAGAAGGGCTAGCGATTGGCAATGAGCAGTTCTTC. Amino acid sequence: CASSEEGLAIGNEQFF.

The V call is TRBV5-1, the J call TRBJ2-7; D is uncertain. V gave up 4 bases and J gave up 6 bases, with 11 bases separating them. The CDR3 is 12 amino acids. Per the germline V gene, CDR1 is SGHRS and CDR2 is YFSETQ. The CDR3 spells CASSLSFGEQYF. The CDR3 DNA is TGCGCCAGCAGCCTGAGTTTTGGCGAGCAGTACTTC.

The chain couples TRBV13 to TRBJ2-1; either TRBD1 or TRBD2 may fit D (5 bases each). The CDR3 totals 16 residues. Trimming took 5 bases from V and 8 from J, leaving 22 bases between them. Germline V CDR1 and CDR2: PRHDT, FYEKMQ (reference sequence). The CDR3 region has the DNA TGTGCCAGCAGCCGGAGACGGGACCGACGAGGTTATGAGCAGTTCTTC. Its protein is CASSRRRDRRGYEQFF.

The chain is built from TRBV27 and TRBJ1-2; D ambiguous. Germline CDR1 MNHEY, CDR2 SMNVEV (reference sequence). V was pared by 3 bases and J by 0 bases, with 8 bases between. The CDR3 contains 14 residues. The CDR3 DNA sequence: TGTGCCAGCAGTTTCCAAGCCGCTAACTATGGCTACACCTTC. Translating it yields CASSFQAANYGYTF.

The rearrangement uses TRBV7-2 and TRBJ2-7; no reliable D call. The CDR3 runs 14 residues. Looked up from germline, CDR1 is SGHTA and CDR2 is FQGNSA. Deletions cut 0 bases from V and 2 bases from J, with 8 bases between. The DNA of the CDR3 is TGTGCCAGCAGCTTAGCTCAAAAGCCCTACGAGCAGTACTTC. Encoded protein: CASSLAQKPYEQYF. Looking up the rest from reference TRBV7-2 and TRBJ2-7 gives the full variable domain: GAGVSQSPSNKVTEKGKDVELRCDPISGHTALYWYRQSLGQGLEFLIYFQGNSAPDKSGLPSDRFSAERTGGSVSTLTIQRTQQEDSAVYLCASSLAQKPYEQYFGPGTRLTVT.

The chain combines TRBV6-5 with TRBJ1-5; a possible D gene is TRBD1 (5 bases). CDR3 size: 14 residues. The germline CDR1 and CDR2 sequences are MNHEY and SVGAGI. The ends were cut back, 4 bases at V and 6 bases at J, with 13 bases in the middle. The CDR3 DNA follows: TGTGCCAGCAGTTTCGAAGGGGCTGGTCAGCCCCAGCATTTT. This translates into CASSFEGAGQPQHF.

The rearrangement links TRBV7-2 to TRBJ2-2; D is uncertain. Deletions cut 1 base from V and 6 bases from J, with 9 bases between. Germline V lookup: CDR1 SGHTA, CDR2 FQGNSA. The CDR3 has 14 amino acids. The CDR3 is CASSLGNFAGELFF. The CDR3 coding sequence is TGTGCCAGCAGCTTAGGGAATTTTGCCGGGGAGCTGTTTTTT. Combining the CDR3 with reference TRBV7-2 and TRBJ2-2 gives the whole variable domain GAGVSQSPSNKVTEKGKDVELRCDPISGHTALYWYRQSLGQGLEFLIYFQGNSAPDKSGLPSDRFSAERTGGSVSTLTIQRTQQEDSAVYLCASSLGNFAGELFFGEGSRLTVL.

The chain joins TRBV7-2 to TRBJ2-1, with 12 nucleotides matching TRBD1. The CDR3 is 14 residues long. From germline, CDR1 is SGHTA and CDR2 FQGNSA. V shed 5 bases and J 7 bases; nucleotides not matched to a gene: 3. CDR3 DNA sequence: TGTGCCAGCAGCCCGGGACAGGGGGCGAATGAGCAGTTCTTC. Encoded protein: CASSPGQGANEQFF.

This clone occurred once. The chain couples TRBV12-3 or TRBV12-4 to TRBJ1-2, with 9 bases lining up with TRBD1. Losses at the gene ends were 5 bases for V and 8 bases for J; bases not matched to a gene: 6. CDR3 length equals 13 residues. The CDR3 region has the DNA TGTGCCAGCAGTATGGACAGGGGACGAGGCTACACCTTC. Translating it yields CASSMDRGRGYTF.

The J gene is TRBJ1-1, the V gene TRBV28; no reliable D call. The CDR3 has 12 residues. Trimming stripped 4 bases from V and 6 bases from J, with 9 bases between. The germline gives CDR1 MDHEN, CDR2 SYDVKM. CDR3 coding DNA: TGTGCCAGCAGTTCCAGGAGGCCTGAAGCTTTCTTT. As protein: CASSSRRPEAFF.

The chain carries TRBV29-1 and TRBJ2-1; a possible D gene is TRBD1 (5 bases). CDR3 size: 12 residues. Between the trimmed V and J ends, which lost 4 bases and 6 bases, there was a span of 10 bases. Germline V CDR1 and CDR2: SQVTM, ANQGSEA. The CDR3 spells CSVGGQLNEQFF. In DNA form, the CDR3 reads TGCAGCGTTGGGGGCCAGCTCAATGAGCAGTTCTTC.

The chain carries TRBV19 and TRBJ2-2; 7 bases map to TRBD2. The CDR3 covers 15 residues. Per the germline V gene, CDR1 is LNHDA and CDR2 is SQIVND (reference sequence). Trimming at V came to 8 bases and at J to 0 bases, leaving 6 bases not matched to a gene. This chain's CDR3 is CASLFSGTNTGELFF. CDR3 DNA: TGTGCCAGTCTCTTCAGCGGGACGAACACCGGGGAGCTGTTTTTT.

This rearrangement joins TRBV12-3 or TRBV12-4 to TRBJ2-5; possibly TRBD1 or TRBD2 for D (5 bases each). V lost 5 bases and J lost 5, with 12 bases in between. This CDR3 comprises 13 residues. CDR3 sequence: CASSPAWGETQYF. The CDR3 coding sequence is TGTGCCAGCAGTCCCGCGTGGGGGGAGACCCAGTACTTC.

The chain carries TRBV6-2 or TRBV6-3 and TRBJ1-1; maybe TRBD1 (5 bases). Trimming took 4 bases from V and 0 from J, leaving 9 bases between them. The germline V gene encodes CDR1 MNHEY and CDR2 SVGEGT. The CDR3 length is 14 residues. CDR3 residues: CASSSPGMNTEAFF. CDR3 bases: TGTGCCAGCAGTTCCCCAGGGATGAACACTGAAGCTTTCTTT.

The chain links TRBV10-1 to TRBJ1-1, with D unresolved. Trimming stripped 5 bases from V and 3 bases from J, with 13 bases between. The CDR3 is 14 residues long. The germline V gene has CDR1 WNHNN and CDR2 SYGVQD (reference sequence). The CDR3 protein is CASSRTGPDTEAFF. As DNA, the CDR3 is TGCGCCAGCAGTCGGACGGGCCCGGACACTGAAGCTTTCTTT.

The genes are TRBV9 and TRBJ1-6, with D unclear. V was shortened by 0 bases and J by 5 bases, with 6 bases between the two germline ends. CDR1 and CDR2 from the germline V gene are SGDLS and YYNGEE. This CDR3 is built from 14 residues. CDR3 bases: TGTGCCAGCAGCGTAGAGGGTCATAATTCACCCCTCCACTTT. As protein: CASSVEGHNSPLHF.

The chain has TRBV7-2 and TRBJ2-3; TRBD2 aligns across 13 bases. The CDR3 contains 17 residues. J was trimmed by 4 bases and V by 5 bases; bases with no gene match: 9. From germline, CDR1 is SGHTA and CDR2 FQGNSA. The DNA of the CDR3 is TGTGCCAGCAGCCCTATGGGACTAGCGGGACACGCAGATACGCAGTATTTT. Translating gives CASSPMGLAGHADTQYF.

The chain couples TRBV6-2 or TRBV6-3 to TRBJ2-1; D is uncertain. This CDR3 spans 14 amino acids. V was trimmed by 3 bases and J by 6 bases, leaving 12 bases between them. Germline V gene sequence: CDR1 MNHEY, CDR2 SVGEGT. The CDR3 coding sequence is TGTGCCAGCAGTTATGTGGGTGGGCCCAATGAGCAGTTCTTC. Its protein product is CASSYVGGPNEQFF.

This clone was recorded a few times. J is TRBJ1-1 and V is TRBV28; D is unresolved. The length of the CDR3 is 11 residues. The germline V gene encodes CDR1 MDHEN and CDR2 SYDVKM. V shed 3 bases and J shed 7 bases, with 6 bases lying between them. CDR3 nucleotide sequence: TGTGCCAGCAGTTTTGAGATTGAAGCTTTCTTT. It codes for CASSFEIEAFF.

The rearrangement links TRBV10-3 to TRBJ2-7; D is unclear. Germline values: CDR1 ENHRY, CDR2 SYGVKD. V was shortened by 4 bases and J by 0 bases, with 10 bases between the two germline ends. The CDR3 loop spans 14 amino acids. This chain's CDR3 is CAISVERGSYEQYF. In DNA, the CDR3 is TGTGCCATCAGTGTTGAGCGTGGCTCCTACGAGCAGTACTTC.

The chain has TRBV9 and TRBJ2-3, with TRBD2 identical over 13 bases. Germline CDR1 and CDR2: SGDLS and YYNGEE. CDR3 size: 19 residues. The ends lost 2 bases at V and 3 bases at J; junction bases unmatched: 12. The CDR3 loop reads CASSVELAGGPTYTDTQYF. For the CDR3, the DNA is TGTGCCAGCAGCGTTGAACTAGCGGGAGGGCCCACGTATACAGATACGCAGTATTTT.

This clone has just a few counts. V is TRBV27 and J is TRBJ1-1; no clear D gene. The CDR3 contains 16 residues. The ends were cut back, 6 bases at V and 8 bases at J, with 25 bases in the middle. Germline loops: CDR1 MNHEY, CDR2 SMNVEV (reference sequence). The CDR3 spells CASSGFGSRVATEAFF. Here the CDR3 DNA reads TGTGCCAGCAGCGGGTTTGGTTCGAGGGTTGCGACCGAAGCTTTCTTT.

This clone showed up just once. The chain's CDR3 is CASSLTTGNTEAFF. In nucleotides, the CDR3 is TGTGCCAGCAGCTTAACCACAGGGAACACTGAAGCTTTCTTT. This rearrangement joins TRBV7-3 to TRBJ1-1; a possible D gene is TRBD1 (5 bases). Germline loops: CDR1 SGHTA, CDR2 FQGTGA. V was cut by 0 bases and J by 1 base, with 6 bases left in between. The CDR3 consists of 14 residues.

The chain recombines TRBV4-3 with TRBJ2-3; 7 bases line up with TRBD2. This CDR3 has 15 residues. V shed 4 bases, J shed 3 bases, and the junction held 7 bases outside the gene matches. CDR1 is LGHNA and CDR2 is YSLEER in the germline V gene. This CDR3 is CASSPGGSGTDTQYF. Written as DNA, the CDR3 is TGCGCCAGCAGCCCGGGGGGTAGCGGGACAGATACGCAGTATTTT.

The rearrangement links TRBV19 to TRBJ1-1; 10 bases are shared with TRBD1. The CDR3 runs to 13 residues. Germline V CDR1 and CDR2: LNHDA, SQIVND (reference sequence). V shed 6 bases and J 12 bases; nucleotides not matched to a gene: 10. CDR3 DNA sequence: TGTGCCAGTAGGGGGACAGGGGAGTTTCAAACTTTCTTT. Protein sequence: CASRGTGEFQTFF. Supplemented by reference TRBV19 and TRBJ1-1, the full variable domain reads DGGITQSPKYLFRKEGQNVTLSCEQNLNHDAMYWYRQDPGQGLRLIYYSQIVNDFQKGDIAEGYSVSREKKESFPLTVTSAQKNPTAFYLCASRGTGEFQTFFGQGTRLTVV.

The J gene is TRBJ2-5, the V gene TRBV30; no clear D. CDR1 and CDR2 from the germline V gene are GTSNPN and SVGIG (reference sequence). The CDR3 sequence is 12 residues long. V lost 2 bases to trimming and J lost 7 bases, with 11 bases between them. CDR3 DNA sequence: TGTGCCTGGAGTTCACGGCCGGGGACCCAGTACTTC. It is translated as CAWSSRPGTQYF.

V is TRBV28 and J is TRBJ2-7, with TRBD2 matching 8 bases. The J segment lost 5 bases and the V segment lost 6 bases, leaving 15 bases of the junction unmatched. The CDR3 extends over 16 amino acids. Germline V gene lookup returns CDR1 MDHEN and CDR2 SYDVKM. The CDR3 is CASRYYSAGAGNEQYF. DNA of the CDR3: TGTGCCAGCAGGTATTACTCAGCGGGAGCTGGGAACGAGCAGTACTTC.